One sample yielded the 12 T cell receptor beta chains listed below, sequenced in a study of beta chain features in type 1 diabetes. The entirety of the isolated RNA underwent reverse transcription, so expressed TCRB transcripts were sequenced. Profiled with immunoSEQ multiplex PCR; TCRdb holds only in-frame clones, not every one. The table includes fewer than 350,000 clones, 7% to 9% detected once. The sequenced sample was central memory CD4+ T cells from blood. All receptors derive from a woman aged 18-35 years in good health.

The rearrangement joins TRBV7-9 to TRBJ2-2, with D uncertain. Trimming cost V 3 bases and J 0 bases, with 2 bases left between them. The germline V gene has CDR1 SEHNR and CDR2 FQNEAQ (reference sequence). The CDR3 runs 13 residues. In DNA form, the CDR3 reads TGTGCCAGCAGCTTTCCGAACACCGGGGAGCTGTTTTTT. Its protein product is CASSFPNTGELFF.

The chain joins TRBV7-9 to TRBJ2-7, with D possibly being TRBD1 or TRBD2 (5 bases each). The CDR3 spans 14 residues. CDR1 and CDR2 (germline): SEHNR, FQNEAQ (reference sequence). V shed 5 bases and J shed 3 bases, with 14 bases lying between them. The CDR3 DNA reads TGTGCCAGCAGCCTGGATGGGGGAGACTACGAGCAGTACTTC. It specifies CASSLDGGDYEQYF.

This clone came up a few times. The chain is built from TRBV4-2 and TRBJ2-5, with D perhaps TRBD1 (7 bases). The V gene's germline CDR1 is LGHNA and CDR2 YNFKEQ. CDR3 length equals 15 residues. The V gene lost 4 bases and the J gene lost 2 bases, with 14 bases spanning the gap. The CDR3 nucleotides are TGTGCCAGCAGCCCAACCAGGGGGGCTCAAGAGACCCAGTACTTC. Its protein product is CASSPTRGAQETQYF.

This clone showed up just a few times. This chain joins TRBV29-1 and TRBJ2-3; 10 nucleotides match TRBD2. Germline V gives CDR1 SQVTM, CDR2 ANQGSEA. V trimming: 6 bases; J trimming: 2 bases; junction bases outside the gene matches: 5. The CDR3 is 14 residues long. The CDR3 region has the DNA TGCAGCGTGAGGCTAGCGGGGGTCACAGATACGCAGTATTTT. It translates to CSVRLAGVTDTQYF.

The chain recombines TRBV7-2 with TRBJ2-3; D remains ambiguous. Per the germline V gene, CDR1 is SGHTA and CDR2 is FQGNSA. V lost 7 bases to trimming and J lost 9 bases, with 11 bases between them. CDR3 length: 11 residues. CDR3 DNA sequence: TGTGCCAGCACCTCCAAAACAACGCAGTATTTT. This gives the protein CASTSKTTQYF. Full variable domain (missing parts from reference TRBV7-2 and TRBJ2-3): GAGVSQSPSNKVTEKGKDVELRCDPISGHTALYWYRQSLGQGLEFLIYFQGNSAPDKSGLPSDRFSAERTGGSVSTLTIQRTQQEDSAVYLCASTSKTTQYFGPGTRLTVL.

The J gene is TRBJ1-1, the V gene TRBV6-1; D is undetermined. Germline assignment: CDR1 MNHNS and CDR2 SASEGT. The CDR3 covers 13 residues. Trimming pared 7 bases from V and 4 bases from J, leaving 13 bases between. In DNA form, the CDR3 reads TGTGCCAGCACCCTAGGTGATGGCACTGAAGCTTTCTTT. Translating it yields CASTLGDGTEAFF.

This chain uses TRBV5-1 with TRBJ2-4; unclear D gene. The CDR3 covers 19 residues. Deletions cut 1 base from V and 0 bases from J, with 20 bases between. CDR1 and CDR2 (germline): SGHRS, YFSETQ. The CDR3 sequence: CASSLWSGASDIAKNIQYF. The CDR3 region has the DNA TGCGCCAGCAGCTTGTGGTCGGGCGCTTCCGATATAGCCAAAAACATTCAGTACTTC.

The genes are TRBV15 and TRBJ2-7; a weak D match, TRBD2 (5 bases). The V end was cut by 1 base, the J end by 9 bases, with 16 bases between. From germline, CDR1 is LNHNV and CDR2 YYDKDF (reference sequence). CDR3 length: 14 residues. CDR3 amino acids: CATSRATRSRGQYF. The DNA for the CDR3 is TGTGCCACCAGCAGAGCAACTAGGTCGCGTGGGCAGTACTTC. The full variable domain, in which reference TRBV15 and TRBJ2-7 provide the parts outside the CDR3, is DAMVIQNPRYQVTQFGKPVTLSCSQTLNHNVMYWYQQKSSQAPKLLFHYYDKDFNNEADTPDNFQSRRPNTSFCFLDIRSPGLGDTAMYLCATSRATRSRGQYFGPGTRLTVT.

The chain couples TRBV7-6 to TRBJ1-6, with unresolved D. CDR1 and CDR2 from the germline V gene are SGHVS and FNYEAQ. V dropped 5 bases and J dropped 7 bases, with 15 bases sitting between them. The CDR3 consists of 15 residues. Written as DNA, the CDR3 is TGTGCCAGCAGCCCCGACGGAGGGAACAATTCACCCCTCCACTTT. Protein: CASSPDGGNNSPLHF.

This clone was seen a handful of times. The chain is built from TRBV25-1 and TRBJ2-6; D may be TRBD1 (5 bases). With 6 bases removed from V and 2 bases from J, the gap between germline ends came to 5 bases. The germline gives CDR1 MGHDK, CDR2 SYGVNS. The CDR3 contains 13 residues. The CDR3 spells CASRDTGANVLTF. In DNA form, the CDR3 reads TGTGCCAGCAGGGACACTGGGGCCAACGTCCTGACTTTC. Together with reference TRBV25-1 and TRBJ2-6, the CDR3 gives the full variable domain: EADIYQTPRYLVIGTGKKITLECSQTMGHDKMYWYQQDPGMELHLIHYSYGVNSTEKGDLSSESTVSRIRTEHFPLTLESARPSHTSQYLCASRDTGANVLTFGAGSRLTVL.

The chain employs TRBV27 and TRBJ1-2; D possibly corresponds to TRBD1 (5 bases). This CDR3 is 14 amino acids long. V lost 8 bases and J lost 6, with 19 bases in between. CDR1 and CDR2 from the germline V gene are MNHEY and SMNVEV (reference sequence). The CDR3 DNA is TGTGCCAGCCGAACCCACGGGGCAGCCAATGGCTACACCTTC. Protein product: CASRTHGAANGYTF.

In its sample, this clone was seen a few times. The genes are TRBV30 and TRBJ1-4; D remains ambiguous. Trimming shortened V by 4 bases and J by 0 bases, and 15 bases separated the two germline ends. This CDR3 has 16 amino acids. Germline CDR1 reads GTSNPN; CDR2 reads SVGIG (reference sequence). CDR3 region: CAWIPPGRATNEKLFF. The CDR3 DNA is TGTGCCTGGATCCCTCCCGGGCGCGCAACTAATGAAAAACTGTTTTTT. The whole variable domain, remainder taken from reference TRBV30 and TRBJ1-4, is SQTIHQWPATLVQPVGSPLSLECTVEGTSNPNLYWYRQAAGRGLQLLFYSVGIGQISSEVPQNLSASRPQDRQFILSSKKLLLSDSGFYLCAWIPPGRATNEKLFFGSGTQLSVL.